This TCR beta chain was observed in a study of post-analysis software for immune sequencing data. At the level of the study: Disease courses included relapsing-remitting, secondary progressive and progressive-relapsing multiple sclerosis. General study points: Compared with controls, patients showed significantly lower normalized Chao1 diversity. F measure showed strong co-clustering of same-batch samples. Patients carried roughly 5 TRBV segments more frequently than controls did, and TRBV5-6, TRBV5-1 and TRBV20-1 were among them.

Unique molecular identifiers were carried by the TCR beta cDNA libraries. Starting from roughly 1 to 10 million T cells, the study yielded about 540,000 cDNA molecules. Each CDR3 protein gets one entry after TCRdb re-called the PCR reads with MiXCR. This sample has about half a million distinct CDR3 sequences, with 30% to 40% found just once. The CDR3 runs to 17 residues. V lost 2 bases, J lost 1 base, and 15 bases lay in between. Germline loops: CDR1 MNHEY, CDR2 SVGAGI. Details on this clonotype: What it recognizes is unknown.

The source material was blood. This TCR was recovered from a girl under 18 with multiple sclerosis. The chain recombines TRBV6-5 with TRBJ2-4; tentatively, D is TRBD2 (5 bases). The CDR3 coding sequence is TGTGCCAGCAGTTACAATGGCGGGTTTCGGGCCAAAAACATTCAGTACTTC. It yields the protein CASSYNGGFRAKNIQYF.